These 23 T cell receptor beta chains originate from one sample sequenced in a study of blood T cells in healthy people across ages. A J-beta primer mix and a sample-barcoded 5' primer were used in a second PCR of roughly 6 to 12 cycles. From the 5' RACE reads, TCRdb called clonotypes with MiXCR, one entry per CDR3 protein. The data show about 670,000 distinct CDR3 sequences, approximately 52% seen once. The sample comprised blood. These receptors all stem from a woman older than 75 in good health.

This clonotype was found many times. This sequence joins TRBV5-1 and TRBJ2-7, with D perhaps given as TRBD1 or TRBD2 (5 bases each). V was cut by 5 bases and J by 2 bases, with 5 bases left in between. Germline V lookup: CDR1 SGHRS, CDR2 YFSETQ. This CDR3 is built from 11 residues. CDR3 sequence: CASRGAYEQYF. In DNA, the CDR3 is TGCGCCAGCAGGGGGGCCTACGAGCAGTACTTC.

This clonotype occurred a few times. The chain employs TRBV28 and TRBJ1-2; D unclear. Germline CDR1 reads MDHEN; CDR2 reads SYDVKM. This CDR3 is built from 13 residues. The germline V and J ends were trimmed by 3 bases and 4 bases, with 9 bases remaining between them. The DNA for the CDR3 is TGTGCCAGCAGTTTTGAGGACGTCTATGGCTACACCTTC. Its protein product is CASSFEDVYGYTF.

The table lists this clonotype with many counts. This sequence joins TRBV4-2 and TRBJ2-7; 9 nucleotides line up with TRBD2. The germline gives CDR1 LGHNA, CDR2 YNFKEQ. V dropped 1 base and J dropped 2; count of bases not matched to a gene: 6. The CDR3 totals 16 residues. The CDR3 loop reads CASSQVTAGGPYEQYF. The CDR3 coding sequence is TGTGCCAGCAGCCAAGTTACAGCGGGAGGACCCTACGAGCAGTACTTC.

The chain is built from TRBV7-6 and TRBJ2-1, with a weak D call TRBD2 (6 bases). The V end lost 5 bases, the J end lost 6 bases, and 20 bases lay between the germline ends. Germline V gene data show CDR1 as SGHVS and CDR2 as FNYEAQ. The CDR3 contains 16 residues. The CDR3 reads CASSLTSGDGPNEQFF. CDR3 bases: TGTGCCAGCAGCCTCACATCGGGGGACGGACCCAATGAGCAGTTCTTC. The whole variable domain, remainder taken from reference TRBV7-6 and TRBJ2-1, is GAGVSQSPRYKVTKRGQDVALRCDPISGHVSLYWYRQALGQGPEFLTYFNYEAQQDKSGLPNDRFSAERPEGSISTLTIQRTEQRDSAMYRCASSLTSGDGPNEQFFGPGTRLTVL.

The chain links TRBV28 to TRBJ2-4, with 8 nucleotides matching TRBD1. The J call is uncertain, as TRBJ2-7 better fits the DNA end. The CDR3 extends over 13 amino acids. The germline V gene encodes CDR1 MDHEN and CDR2 SYDVKM. CDR3 coding DNA: TGTGCCAGCAGTGTACAGGGGGTGGACGAGCAGTACTTC. Encoded protein: CASSVQGVDEQYF.

The chain employs TRBV6-5 and TRBJ1-2, with TRBD1 matching 7 bases. J lost 3 bases, V lost 5 bases, and 9 bases had no gene match. This CDR3 has 15 amino acids. Germline V lookup: CDR1 MNHEY, CDR2 SVGAGI. CDR3: CASSPDRVRHYGYTF. The CDR3 coding sequence is TGTGCCAGCAGTCCCGACAGGGTGCGTCACTATGGCTACACCTTC.

The chain combines TRBV5-1 with TRBJ2-3, with 11 bases fitting TRBD1. The CDR3 has 15 residues. With V trimmed by 4 bases and J by 5 bases, 6 bases remained unmatched. In germline, CDR1 is SGHRS, CDR2 YFSETQ. The CDR3 loop reads CASSGGQGAIDTQYF. DNA of the CDR3: TGCGCCAGCAGCGGCGGACAGGGGGCGATAGATACGCAGTATTTT.

J is TRBJ1-5 and V is TRBV5-1; D uncertain. The CDR3 sequence is 15 residues long. Trimming left V 5 bases short and J 1 base short, with 13 bases between. Germline-derived CDR1 and CDR2 are SGHRS and YFSETQ. DNA of the CDR3: TGCGCCAGCAGACAATCGCCGGGAAGCAATCAGCCCCAGCATTTT. Its protein product is CASRQSPGSNQPQHF. Using reference TRBV5-1 and TRBJ1-5 for the parts outside the CDR3, the full variable domain is KAGVTQTPRYLIKTRGQQVTLSCSPISGHRSVSWYQQTPGQGLQFLFEYFSETQRNKGNFPGRFSGRQFSNSRSEMNVSTLELGDSALYLCASRQSPGSNQPQHFGDGTRLSIL.

This clonotype was detected only a few times. The chain employs TRBV25-1 and TRBJ2-2; no reliable D call. Germline-derived CDR1 and CDR2 are MGHDK and SYGVNS. CDR3 size: 14 residues. V was clipped by 7 bases and J by 4 bases, with 13 bases between them. CDR3 in DNA: TGTGCCAGCACCCGAATGGGAACCACCGGGGAGCTGTTTTTT. Its translation: CASTRMGTTGELFF.

A few counts support this clonotype. The chain couples TRBV7-2 to TRBJ1-2; D may be TRBD1 (5 bases). Germline loops: CDR1 SGHTA, CDR2 FQGNSA. V lost 0 bases and J 3 bases, leaving 8 bases between the germline ends. The CDR3 spans 14 residues. CDR3 region: CASSLAVGDYGYTF. CDR3 bases: TGTGCCAGCAGCTTAGCTGTGGGGGACTATGGCTACACCTTC.

This clonotype came up many times. This chain links TRBV27 with TRBJ2-1; 9 bases line up with TRBD2. The germline CDR1 and CDR2 sequences are MNHEY and SMNVEV (reference sequence). Trimming removed 5 bases from V and 6 bases from J; junction bases left unmatched: 11. The CDR3 has 16 amino acids. CDR3 coding DNA: TGTGCCAGCAGTCCCTCCCTGGCGGGAGGGCCCAATGAGCAGTTCTTC. This translates into CASSPSLAGGPNEQFF.

Remarks on this clonotype: A much larger clone is a single base away; this may be a read error. The rearrangement joins TRBV28 to TRBJ2-5; D is possibly TRBD2 (5 bases). The V and J ends lost 4 bases and 4 bases respectively, with 22 bases between them. Germline lookup yields CDR1 MDHEN and CDR2 SYDVKM. The CDR3 runs to 17 residues. The CDR3: CASSSPIGVGEGETQYF. DNA of the CDR3: TGTGCCAGCAGTTCCCCCATTGGAGTGGGAGAGGGAGAGACCCAGTACTTC.

The J gene is TRBJ1-1, the V gene TRBV5-1; D gene uncertain. V shed 0 bases and J shed 3 bases, with 9 bases lying between them. CDR1 SGHRS and CDR2 YFSETQ come from the germline V gene. The CDR3 is 14 residues long. CDR3 DNA: TGCGCCAGCAGCTTGGGGCAGTTTCACACTGAAGCTTTCTTT. Its protein product is CASSLGQFHTEAFF.

V gene TRBV5-1 combines with J gene TRBJ2-7; 7 bases map to TRBD2. The J call is uncertain, as TRBJ2-5 better fits the DNA end. The CDR3 spans 15 residues. CDR1 and CDR2 from the germline V gene are SGHRS and YFSETQ. The CDR3 sequence: CASSLAGGRGETQYF. Written as DNA, the CDR3 is TGCGCCAGCAGCTTGGCGGGAGGCCGGGGAGAGACCCAGTACTTC.

This clonotype was observed a few times. This sequence joins TRBV13 and TRBJ1-1, with D uncertain. The V gene lost 4 bases and the J gene lost 7 bases, with 13 bases spanning the gap. The germline CDR1 and CDR2 sequences are PRHDT and FYEKMQ (reference sequence). The CDR3 consists of 13 residues. CDR3 in DNA: TGTGCCAGCAGCTCGGACTTATCGGGTGAAGCTTTCTTT. It translates to CASSSDLSGEAFF.

A few counts support this clonotype. The chain employs TRBV5-1 and TRBJ2-1, with D perhaps TRBD1 (5 bases). Near its end, the DNA agrees better with TRBJ2-7, so the J call may be wrong. The CDR3 length is 13 residues. Germline V gene sequence: CDR1 SGHRS, CDR2 YFSETQ. The CDR3 region is CASSLEGVNEQYF. The DNA of the CDR3 is TGCGCCAGCAGCTTGGAAGGGGTCAATGAGCAGTACTTC.

The CDR3 bases are TGTGCCAGCAGCAAAGGCCCCCGTGGGGGCTACACCTTC. Residues: CASSKGPRGGYTF. This chain uses TRBV21-1 with TRBJ1-2; the table calls TRBD1, which could not be checked here. TRBV21-1 is a pseudogene locus. This CDR3 is built from 13 residues.

The V and J genes are TRBV27 and TRBJ2-7, with TRBD1 identical over 8 bases. Germline assignment: CDR1 MNHEY and CDR2 SMNVEV (reference sequence). V shed 3 bases, J shed 3 bases, and the junction held 10 bases outside the gene matches. The CDR3 covers 16 residues. CDR3 in amino acids: CASSLSTGDIFYEQYF. As DNA, the CDR3 is TGTGCCAGCAGTTTGTCGACAGGGGATATATTCTACGAGCAGTACTTC.

The chain couples TRBV7-9 to TRBJ2-1, with a weak D call TRBD1 (5 bases). V was clipped by 5 bases and J by 1 base, with 15 bases between them. CDR1 SEHNR and CDR2 FQNEAQ come from the germline V gene (reference sequence). The CDR3 contains 16 residues. The CDR3 nucleotides are TGTGCCAGCAGCCCCCCGGGCAGGGCTTCCTACAATGAGCAGTTCTTC. It encodes CASSPPGRASYNEQFF.

The J gene is TRBJ1-5, the V gene TRBV18, with D possibly TRBD1 on 6 matching bases. Germline V gene lookup returns CDR1 KGHSH and CDR2 LQKENI. This CDR3 spans 14 amino acids. Trimming pared 4 bases from V and 5 bases from J, leaving 12 bases between. CDR3 nucleotide sequence: TGTGCCAGCTCACTCTACAGGGAGGATCAGCCCCAGCATTTT. Protein sequence: CASSLYREDQPQHF.

There are many counts of this clonotype. The V and J genes are TRBV12-3 or TRBV12-4 and TRBJ1-2; D perhaps matches TRBD1 (6 bases). The CDR3 covers 13 residues. Between the trimmed V and J ends, which lost 5 bases and 8 bases, there was a span of 15 bases. The CDR3 sequence: CASSPRQALGYTF. Here the CDR3 DNA reads TGTGCCAGCAGTCCCCGACAGGCTTTAGGCTACACCTTC.

The chain carries TRBV6-5 and TRBJ1-5, with TRBD1 matching over 7 bases. The junction had 6 bases not matched to a gene; V was cut back by 6 bases and J by 7 bases. CDR1 MNHEY and CDR2 SVGAGI come from the germline V gene. The CDR3 runs 13 residues. CDR3 protein: CASSRTGAQPQHF. CDR3 DNA sequence: TGTGCCAGCAGCAGAACAGGGGCGCAGCCCCAGCATTTT.

The chain carries TRBV7-9 and TRBJ2-2; maybe TRBD1 (6 bases). V was shortened by 5 bases and J by 0 bases, with 13 bases between the two germline ends. Germline V gene lookup returns CDR1 SEHNR and CDR2 FQNEAQ (reference sequence). The CDR3 contains 16 residues. The DNA of the CDR3 is TGTGCCAGCAGCCCTTTCCAGGGGACGAACACCGGGGAGCTGTTTTTT. It yields the protein CASSPFQGTNTGELFF.